This is a list of T cell receptor beta chains from one sample in a study of blood T cells in healthy people across ages. Using its own MiXCR run on the 5' RACE reads, TCRdb lists one record per CDR3 protein. Seen here are around 520,000 distinct CDR3 sequences, 25% to 35% observed once, and the top ten hold about 3.9%. This same sample was also part of a study on T cells of mothers and their children.

The sample comprised blood. The receptors shown here come from a boy younger than 10 in good health. CDR3s include the opening cysteine and the closing phenylalanine or tryptophan. D genes are given only for firm matches. Part of the rows lack a size; the others show once, few, many or a class for expanded clones.

d_gene	j_gene	abundance	len	v_gene	CDR3nt	CDR3aa
TRBD2	TRBJ2-7	few	14	TRBV20-1	TGCAGTGCTAGAGGGGGGGGGAGTCCCTACGAGCAGTACTTC	CSARGGGSPYEQYF
TRBD1	TRBJ1-3	few	15	TRBV9	TGTGCCAGCAGCGCCCGACAGGGCTTTGGGAACACCATATATTTT	CASSARQGFGNTIYF
TRBD1	TRBJ1-5	few	13	TRBV20-1	TGCAGTGCGACCGGGACAGGGAATCAGCCCCAGCATTTT	CSATGTGNQPQHF
.	TRBJ2-1	.	13	TRBV9	TGTGCCAGCAGCGTAGATTGGACGAATGAGCAGTTCTTC	CASSVDWTNEQFF
.	TRBJ2-5	.	16	TRBV7-2	TGTGCCAGCAGCTTATGGGCTAGCGCCTCCCAAGAGACCCAGTACTTC	CASSLWASASQETQYF
.	TRBJ2-2	.	12	TRBV5-1	TGCGCCAGCAGCTTGGTGGAGGGTCCGCTGTTTTTT	CASSLVEGPLFF
TRBD1	TRBJ1-5	few	15	TRBV18	TGTGCCAGCTCATTACAGGGGAACGGCAATCAGCCCCAGCATTTT	CASSLQGNGNQPQHF
TRBD1	TRBJ1-5	.	12	TRBV27	TGTGCCAGCGGGGAACAGGGGCAGCCCCAGCATTTT	CASGEQGQPQHF
.	TRBJ2-5	.	11	TRBV20-1	TGCAGTTTAGAGTACCAAGAGACCCAGTACTTC	CSLEYQETQYF
TRBD2	TRBJ2-7	.	17	TRBV7-2	TGTGCCAGCAGCTTATCCTTAGGAGCGGGAGGTTCCTACGAGCAGTACTTC	CASSLSLGAGGSYEQYF
.	TRBJ2-7	.	14	TRBV15	TGTGCCACCAGCAGAGACGCACGGAGCTACGAGCAGTACTTC	CATSRDARSYEQYF
.	TRBJ2-5	.	15	TRBV4-2	TGTGCCAGCAGCCAGGTGAACAAGGGACAAGAGACCCAGTACTTC	CASSQVNKGQETQYF
.	TRBJ2-5	few	11	TRBV20-1	TGCAGTGCTCCTTGGGTAGAGACCCAGTACTTC	CSAPWVETQYF
.	TRBJ2-3	.	12	TRBV10-1	TGCGCCAGCAGTGAGGGCCAGGGAGATAAGTATTTT	CASSEGQGDKYF
TRBD2	TRBJ2-7	few	18	TRBV7-2	TGTGCCAGCAGCTTAATGGAGTCGGTAGGGCGGGAGGGCCACGAGCAGTACTTC	CASSLMESVGREGHEQYF
.	TRBJ2-5	many	14	TRBV2	TGTGCCAGTAAACCCCCCGTCGTCAAAGAGACCCAGTACTTC	CASKPPVVKETQYF
TRBD1	TRBJ2-3	.	16	TRBV6-5	TGTGCCAGCAGTCGCGGACAGGGTCGGGGCACAGATACGCAGTATTTT	CASSRGQGRGTDTQYF
.	TRBJ2-6	few	12	TRBV29-1	TGCAGCGTTGAGAGGTCAGCCAACGTCCTGACTTTC	CSVERSANVLTF
.	TRBJ2-1	.	15	TRBV21-1	TGTGCCAGCAGCAAACAGAGGGGCCCCCTCGATGAGCAGTTCTTC	CASSKQRGPLDEQFF
.	TRBJ1-1	.	12	TRBV10-1	TGCGCCAGCAGGGAGAAGGGTAGGAAAGCTTTCTTT	CASREKGRKAFF
TRBD2	TRBJ2-1	.	15	TRBV7-3	TGTGCCAGCAGCTTAAGGGGGACTAGCGGGGACGAGCAGTTCTTC	CASSLRGTSGDEQFF
.	TRBJ2-1	.	17	TRBV4-3	TGCGCCAGCAGCCAAGATTCTGACTCCCGAGCCTACAATGAGCAGTTCTTC	CASSQDSDSRAYNEQFF
TRBD2	TRBJ2-7	.	14	TRBV28	TGTGCCAGCGGCTCGACTGGGACTAACTACGAGCAGTACTTC	CASGSTGTNYEQYF
TRBD2	TRBJ2-1	few	15	TRBV7-9	TGTGCCAGCAGCTTAGGGGTAGCGGGACCCAATGAGCAGTTCTTC	CASSLGVAGPNEQFF
.	TRBJ1-2	.	15	TRBV4-3	TGCGCCAGCAGCCAAGATCGAGGGGCTGTGCGGGGCTACACCTTC	CASSQDRGAVRGYTF
.	TRBJ2-5	.	12	TRBV29-1	TGCAGCGTTACACATGATTCGGAGACCCAGTACTTC	CSVTHDSETQYF
TRBD2	TRBJ2-2	few	15	TRBV5-1	TGCGCCAGCAGCTTGTCTGATCGGGGGGCCGGGGAGCTGTTTTTT	CASSLSDRGAGELFF
.	TRBJ1-4	few	15	TRBV7-2	TGTGCCAGCAGCTTAGGCGGGGGGGTGGATGAAAAACTGTTTTTT	CASSLGGGVDEKLFF
.	TRBJ1-2	.	13	TRBV7-9	TGTGCCAGCACCCCCCAAGTTCCCTATGGCTACACCTTC	CASTPQVPYGYTF
TRBD2	TRBJ2-1	.	15	TRBV20-1	TGCAGTGCTACCACTCCTAGCGGGAGGGAGAATGAGCAGTTCTTC	CSATTPSGRENEQFF
.	TRBJ2-7	.	15	TRBV20-1	TGCAGTGCTAGTGGTCGAGGATACAGCTCCTACGAGCAGTACTTC	CSASGRGYSSYEQYF
.	TRBJ2-2	.	12	TRBV13	TGTGCCAGCAGCGGCTCTTTGGGGGAGCTGTTTTTT	CASSGSLGELFF
TRBD2	TRBJ2-1	few	17	TRBV6-5	TGTGCCAGCAGTCTCCTCGGGGGGGCGGGTAGTGAGAATGAGCAGTTCTTC	CASSLLGGAGSENEQFF
TRBD2	TRBJ2-1	once	14	TRBV20-1	TGCAGTGCCACCGGACTAGCGGTCTACAATGAGCAGTTCTTC	CSATGLAVYNEQFF
.	TRBJ2-3	few	16	TRBV12-5	TGTGCTAGTAAAAAACAGCTTGGGCCTAGCACAGATACGCAGTATTTT	CASKKQLGPSTDTQYF
.	TRBJ2-2	.	16	TRBV6-5	TGTGCCAGCAGTTACTTACAGGGGAGGGGCACCGGGGAGCTGTTTTTT	CASSYLQGRGTGELFF